This TCR beta chain was found in a study of blood T cell repertoires in COVID-19. The germline CDR1 and CDR2 sequences are MNHEY and SVGAGI. The CDR3 spans 12 residues. Method: immunoSEQ multiplex PCR; TCRdb's copy keeps in-frame clones and lacks some. This table has 99,000 or so clones, about 76% appearing once. The clonotype comes from a woman aged 70-85 years with acute or convalescent COVID-19. The chain combines TRBV6-5 with TRBJ2-2, with D possibly matching TRBD1 (7 bases). Input material: peripheral blood. The DNA of the CDR3 is TGTGCTACGGGGGACAGAGGCGGGGAGCTGTTTTTT. Translating gives CATGDRGGELFF.